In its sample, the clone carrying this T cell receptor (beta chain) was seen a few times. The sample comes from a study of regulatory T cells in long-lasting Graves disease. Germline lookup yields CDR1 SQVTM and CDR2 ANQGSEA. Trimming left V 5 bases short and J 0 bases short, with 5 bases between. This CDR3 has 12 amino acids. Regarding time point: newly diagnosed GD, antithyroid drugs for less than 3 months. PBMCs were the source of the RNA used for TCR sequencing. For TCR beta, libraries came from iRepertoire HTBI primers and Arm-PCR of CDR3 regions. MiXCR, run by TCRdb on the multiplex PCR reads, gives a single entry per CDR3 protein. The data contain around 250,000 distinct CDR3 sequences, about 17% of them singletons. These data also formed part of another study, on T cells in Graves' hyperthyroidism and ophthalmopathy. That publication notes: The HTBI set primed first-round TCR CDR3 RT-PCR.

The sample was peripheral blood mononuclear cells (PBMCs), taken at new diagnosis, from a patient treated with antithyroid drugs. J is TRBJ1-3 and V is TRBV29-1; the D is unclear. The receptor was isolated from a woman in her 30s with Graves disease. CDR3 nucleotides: TGCAGCGTTTCGTTCTCTGGAAACACCATATATTTT. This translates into CSVSFSGNTIYF.